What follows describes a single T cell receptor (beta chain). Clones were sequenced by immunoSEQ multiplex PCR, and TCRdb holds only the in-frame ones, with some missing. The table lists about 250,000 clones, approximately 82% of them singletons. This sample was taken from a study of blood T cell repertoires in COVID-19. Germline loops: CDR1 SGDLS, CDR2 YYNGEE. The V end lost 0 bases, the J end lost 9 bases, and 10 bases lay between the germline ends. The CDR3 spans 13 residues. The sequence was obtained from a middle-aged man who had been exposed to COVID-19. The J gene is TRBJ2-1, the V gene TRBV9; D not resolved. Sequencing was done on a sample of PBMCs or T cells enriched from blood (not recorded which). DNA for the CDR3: TGTGCCAGCAGCGTAGCTCCCGGTGGTGAGCAGTTCTTC. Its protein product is CASSVAPGGEQFF. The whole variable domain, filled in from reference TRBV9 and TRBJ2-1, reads DSGVTQTPKHLITATGQRVTLRCSPRSGDLSVYWYQQSLDQGLQFLIQYYNGEERAKGNILERFSAQQFPDLHSELNLSSLELGDSALYFCASSVAPGGEQFFGPGTRLTVL.